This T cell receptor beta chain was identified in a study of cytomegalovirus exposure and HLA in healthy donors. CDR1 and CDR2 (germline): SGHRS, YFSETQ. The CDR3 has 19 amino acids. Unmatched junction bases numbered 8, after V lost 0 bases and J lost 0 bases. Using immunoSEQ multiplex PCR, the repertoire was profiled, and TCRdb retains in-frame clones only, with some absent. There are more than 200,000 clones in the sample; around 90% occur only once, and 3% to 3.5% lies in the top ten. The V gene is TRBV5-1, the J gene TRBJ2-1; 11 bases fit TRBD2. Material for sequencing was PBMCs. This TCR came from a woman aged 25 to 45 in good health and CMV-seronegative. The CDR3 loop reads CASSLGLAGSVGSYNEQFF. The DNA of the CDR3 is TGCGCCAGCAGCTTGGGACTAGCGGGATCGGTGGGCTCCTACAATGAGCAGTTCTTC.